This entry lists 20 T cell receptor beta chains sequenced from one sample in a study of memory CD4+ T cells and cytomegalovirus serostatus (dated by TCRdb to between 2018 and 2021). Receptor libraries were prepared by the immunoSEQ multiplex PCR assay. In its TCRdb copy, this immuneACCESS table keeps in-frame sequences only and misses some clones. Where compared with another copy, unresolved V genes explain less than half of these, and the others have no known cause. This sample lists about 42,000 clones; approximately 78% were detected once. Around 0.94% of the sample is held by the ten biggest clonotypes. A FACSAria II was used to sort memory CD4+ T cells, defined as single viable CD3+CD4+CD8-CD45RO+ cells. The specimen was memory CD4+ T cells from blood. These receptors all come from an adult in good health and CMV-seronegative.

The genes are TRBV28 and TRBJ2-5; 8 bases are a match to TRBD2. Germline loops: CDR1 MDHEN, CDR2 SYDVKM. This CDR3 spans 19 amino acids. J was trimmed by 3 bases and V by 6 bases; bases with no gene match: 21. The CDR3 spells CASRVLGLAGPKAKETQYF. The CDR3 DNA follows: TGTGCCAGCAGGGTCCTTGGGTTAGCGGGGCCCAAGGCCAAAGAGACCCAGTACTTC.

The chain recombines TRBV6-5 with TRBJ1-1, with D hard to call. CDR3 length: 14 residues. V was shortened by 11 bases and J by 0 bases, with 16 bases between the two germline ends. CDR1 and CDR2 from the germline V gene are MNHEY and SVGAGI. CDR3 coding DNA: TGTGCCGCCCGGAACCCCGGGGTGAACACTGAAGCTTTCTTT. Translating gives CAARNPGVNTEAFF.

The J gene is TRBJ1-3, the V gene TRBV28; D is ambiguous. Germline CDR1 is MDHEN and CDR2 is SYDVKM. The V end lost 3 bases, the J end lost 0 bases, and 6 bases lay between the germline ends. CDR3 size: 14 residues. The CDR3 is CASSFPGSGNTIYF. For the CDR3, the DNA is TGTGCCAGCAGTTTCCCAGGCTCTGGAAACACCATATATTTT.

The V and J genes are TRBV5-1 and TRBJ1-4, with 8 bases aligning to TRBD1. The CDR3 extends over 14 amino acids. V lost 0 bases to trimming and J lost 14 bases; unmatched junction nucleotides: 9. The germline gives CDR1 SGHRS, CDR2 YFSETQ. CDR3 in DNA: TGCGCCAGCAGCTTGGAGCACGCCGACAGGGGCCTGTTTTTT. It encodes CASSLEHADRGLFF.

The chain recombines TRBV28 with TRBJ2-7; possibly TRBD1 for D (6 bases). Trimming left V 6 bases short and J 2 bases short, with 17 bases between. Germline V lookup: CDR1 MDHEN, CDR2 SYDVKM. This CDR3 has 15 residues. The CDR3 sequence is CASSLSSRGTYEQYF. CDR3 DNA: TGTGCCAGCAGCCTCTCCTCCAGGGGAACCTACGAGCAGTACTTC.

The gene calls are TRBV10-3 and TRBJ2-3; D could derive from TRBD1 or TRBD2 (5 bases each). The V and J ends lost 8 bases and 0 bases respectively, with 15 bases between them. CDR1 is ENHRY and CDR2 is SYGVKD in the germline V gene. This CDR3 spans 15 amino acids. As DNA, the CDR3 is TGTGCCATCTCGTCCTCGGGGCTTAGCACAGATACGCAGTATTTT. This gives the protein CAISSSGLSTDTQYF.

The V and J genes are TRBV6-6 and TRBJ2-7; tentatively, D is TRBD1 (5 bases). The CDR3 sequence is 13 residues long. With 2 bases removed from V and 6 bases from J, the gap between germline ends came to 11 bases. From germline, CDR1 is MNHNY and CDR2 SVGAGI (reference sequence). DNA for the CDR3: TGTGCCAGCAGTTACCGGCAGGGTATCGAGCAGTACTTC. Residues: CASSYRQGIEQYF.

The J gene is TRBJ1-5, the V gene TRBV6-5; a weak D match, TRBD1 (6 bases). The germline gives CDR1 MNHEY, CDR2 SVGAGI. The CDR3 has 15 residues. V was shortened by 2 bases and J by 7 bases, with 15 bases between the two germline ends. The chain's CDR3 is CASSYVTQGNQPQHF. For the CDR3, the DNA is TGTGCCAGCAGTTACGTCACGCAGGGGAACCAGCCCCAGCATTTT.

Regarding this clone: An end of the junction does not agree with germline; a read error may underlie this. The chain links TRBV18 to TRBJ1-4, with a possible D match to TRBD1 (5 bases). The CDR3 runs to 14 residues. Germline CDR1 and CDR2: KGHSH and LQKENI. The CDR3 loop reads CASSPRQHNEKLFF. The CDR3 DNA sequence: TGTGCCAGCTCCCCACGACAGCATAATGAAAAACTGTTTTTT. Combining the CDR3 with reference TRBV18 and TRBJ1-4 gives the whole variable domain NAGVMQNPRHLVRRRGQEARLRCSPMKGHSHVYWYRQLPEEGLKFMVYLQKENIIDESGMPKERFSAEFPKEGPSILRIQQVVRGDSAAYFCASSPRQHNEKLFFGSGTQLSVL.

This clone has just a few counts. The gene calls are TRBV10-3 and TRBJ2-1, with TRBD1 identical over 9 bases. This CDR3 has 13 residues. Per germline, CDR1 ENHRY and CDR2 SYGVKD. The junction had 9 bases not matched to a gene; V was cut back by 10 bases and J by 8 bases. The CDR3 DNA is TGTGCCACCAGGACAGGGGCCGCGGATGAGCAGTTCTTC. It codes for CATRTGAADEQFF.

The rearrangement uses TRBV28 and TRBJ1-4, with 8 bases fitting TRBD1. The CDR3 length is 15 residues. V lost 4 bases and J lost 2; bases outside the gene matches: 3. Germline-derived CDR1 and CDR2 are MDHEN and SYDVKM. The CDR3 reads CASSSTGATNEKLFF. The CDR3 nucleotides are TGTGCCAGCAGTTCGACAGGGGCGACTAATGAAAAACTGTTTTTT.

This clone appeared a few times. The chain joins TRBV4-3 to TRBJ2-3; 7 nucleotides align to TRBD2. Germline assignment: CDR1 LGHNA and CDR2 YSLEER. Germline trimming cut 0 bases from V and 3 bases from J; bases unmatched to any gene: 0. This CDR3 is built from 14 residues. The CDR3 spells CASSQEGLTDTQYF. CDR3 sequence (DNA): TGCGCCAGCAGCCAAGAGGGACTAACAGATACGCAGTATTTT.

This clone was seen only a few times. The CDR3 DNA is TGTGCCAGCAGCTCCGACGGGTCTCGCAATGAGCAGTTCTTC. It codes for CASSSDGSRNEQFF. The chain is built from TRBV7-3 and TRBJ2-1, with unresolved D. Germline values: CDR1 SGHTA, CDR2 FQGTGA. This CDR3 is built from 14 residues. The V gene lost 4 bases and the J gene lost 6 bases, with 13 bases spanning the gap.

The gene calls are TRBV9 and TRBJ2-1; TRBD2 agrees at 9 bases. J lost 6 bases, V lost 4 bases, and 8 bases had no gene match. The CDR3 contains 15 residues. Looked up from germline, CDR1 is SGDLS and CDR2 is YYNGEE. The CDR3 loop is CASSPWAGGSNEQFF. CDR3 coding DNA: TGTGCCAGCAGCCCGTGGGCGGGGGGGAGCAATGAGCAGTTCTTC.

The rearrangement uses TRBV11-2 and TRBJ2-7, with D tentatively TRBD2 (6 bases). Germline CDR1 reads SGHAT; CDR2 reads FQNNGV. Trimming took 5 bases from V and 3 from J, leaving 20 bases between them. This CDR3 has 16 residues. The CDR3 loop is CASSQVRGAFHYEQYF. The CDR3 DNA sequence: TGTGCCAGCAGCCAGGTTCGCGGGGCTTTTCACTACGAGCAGTACTTC. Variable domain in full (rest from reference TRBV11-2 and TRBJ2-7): EAGVAQSPRYKIIEKRQSVAFWCNPISGHATLYWYQQILGQGPKLLIQFQNNGVVDDSQLPKDRFSAERLKGVDSTLKIQPAKLEDSAVYLCASSQVRGAFHYEQYFGPGTRLTVT.

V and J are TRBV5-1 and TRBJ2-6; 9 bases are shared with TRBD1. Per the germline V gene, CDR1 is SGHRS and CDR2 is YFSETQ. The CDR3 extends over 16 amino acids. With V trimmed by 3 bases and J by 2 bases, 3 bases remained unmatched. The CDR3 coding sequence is TGCGCCAGCAGCTCGACAGGGGGAACTGGGGCCAACGTCCTGACTTTC. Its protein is CASSSTGGTGANVLTF.

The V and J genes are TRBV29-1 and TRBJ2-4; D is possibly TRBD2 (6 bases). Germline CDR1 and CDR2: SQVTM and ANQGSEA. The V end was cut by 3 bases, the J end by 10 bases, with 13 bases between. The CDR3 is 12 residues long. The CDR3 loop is CSVDGSGGIQYF. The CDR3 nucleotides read TGCAGCGTTGACGGCAGTGGAGGGATTCAGTACTTC.

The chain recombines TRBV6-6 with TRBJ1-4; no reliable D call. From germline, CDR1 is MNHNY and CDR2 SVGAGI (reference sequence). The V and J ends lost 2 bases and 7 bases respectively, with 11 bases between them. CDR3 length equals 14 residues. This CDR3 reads CASSYGTQPEKLFF. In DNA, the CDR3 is TGTGCCAGCAGTTACGGTACGCAACCTGAAAAACTGTTTTTT.

CDR3 DNA sequence: TGCGCCAGCAGCAAACTAGGTTTCCAAGAGACCCAGTACTTC. This gives the protein CASSKLGFQETQYF. The genes are TRBV5-1 and TRBJ2-5; tentative D call: TRBD2 (5 bases). The CDR3 has 14 amino acids. CDR1 and CDR2 (germline): SGHRS, YFSETQ. The germline V and J ends were trimmed by 4 bases and 1 base, with 11 bases remaining between them.

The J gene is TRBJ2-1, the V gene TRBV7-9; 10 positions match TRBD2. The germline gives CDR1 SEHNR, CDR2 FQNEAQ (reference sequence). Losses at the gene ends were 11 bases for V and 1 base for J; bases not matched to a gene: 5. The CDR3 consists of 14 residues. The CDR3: CAGTSGVSYNEQFF. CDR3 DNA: TGTGCCGGTACTAGCGGGGTATCCTACAATGAGCAGTTCTTC.